The following is a T cell receptor (beta chain) sequence with its context. What it recognizes is unknown. Given a much more abundant clone one base away, this may be a read error. TCRdb re-called the multiplex PCR reads through MiXCR, storing one row per CDR3 protein. The sample lists approximately 280,000 distinct CDR3 sequences; under 35% were seen once. Axillary draining lymph nodes of breast cancer patients supplied the node samples. This specimen comes from a study of breast tumors, draining lymph nodes, adjacent tissues. The CDR3 is made up of 16 amino acids. Germline loops: CDR1 LNHDA, CDR2 SQIVND (reference sequence). General observations from the study: Tumors had less TCR diversity than lymph nodes, more than nontumor tissue. Data fit most tumor T cells coming from lymph node, expanding in tumor. That most tumor T cells come from lymph nodes remained unproven.

Sequenced material: axillary lymph node tissue. The TCR sequence derives from a female donor with breast cancer. Some clones in this sample may be carry-over from other donors' samples. This chain connects TRBV19 to TRBJ1-4; D is possibly TRBD1 (5 bases). CDR3 in DNA: TGTGCCAGTAGTATAAGGCGGGAAAGGGGAACTGAAAAACCGTTTTTT. Residues: CASSIRRERGTEKPFF.